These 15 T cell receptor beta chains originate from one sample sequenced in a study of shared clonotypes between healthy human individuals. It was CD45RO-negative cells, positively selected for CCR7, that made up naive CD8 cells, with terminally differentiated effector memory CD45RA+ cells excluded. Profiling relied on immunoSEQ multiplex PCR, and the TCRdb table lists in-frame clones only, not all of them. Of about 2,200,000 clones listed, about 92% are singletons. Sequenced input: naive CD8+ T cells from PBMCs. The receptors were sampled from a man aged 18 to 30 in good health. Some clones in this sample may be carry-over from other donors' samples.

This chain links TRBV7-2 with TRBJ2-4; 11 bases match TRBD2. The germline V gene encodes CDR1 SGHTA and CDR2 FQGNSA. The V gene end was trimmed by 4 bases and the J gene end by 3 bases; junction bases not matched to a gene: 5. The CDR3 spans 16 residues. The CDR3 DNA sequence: TGTGCCAGCAGCTCTCTAGCGGGAGGAGTCAAAAACATTCAGTACTTC. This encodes CASSSLAGGVKNIQYF.

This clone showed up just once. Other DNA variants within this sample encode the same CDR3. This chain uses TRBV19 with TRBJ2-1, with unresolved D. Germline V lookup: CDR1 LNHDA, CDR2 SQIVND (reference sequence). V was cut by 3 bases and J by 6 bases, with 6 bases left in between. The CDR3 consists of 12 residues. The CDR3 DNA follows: TGTGCCAGTAGTATTACCGGCAATGAGCAGTTCTTC. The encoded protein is CASSITGNEQFF.

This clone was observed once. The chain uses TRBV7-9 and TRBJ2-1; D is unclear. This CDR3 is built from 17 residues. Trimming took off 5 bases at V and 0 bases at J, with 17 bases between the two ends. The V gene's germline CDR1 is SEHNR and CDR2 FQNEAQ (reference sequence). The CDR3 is CASSPPKSLASYNEQFF. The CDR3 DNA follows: TGTGCCAGCAGCCCACCCAAGTCCCTCGCCTCCTACAATGAGCAGTTCTTC. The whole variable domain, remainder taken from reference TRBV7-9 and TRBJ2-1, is DTGVSQNPRHKITKRGQNVTFRCDPISEHNRLYWYRQTLGQGPEFLTYFQNEAQLEKSRLLSDRFSAERPKGSFSTLEIQRTEQGDSAMYLCASSPPKSLASYNEQFFGPGTRLTVL.

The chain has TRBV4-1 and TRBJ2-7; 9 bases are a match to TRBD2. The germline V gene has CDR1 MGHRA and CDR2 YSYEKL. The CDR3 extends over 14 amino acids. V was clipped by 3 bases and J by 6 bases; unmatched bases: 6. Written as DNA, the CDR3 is TGCGCCAGCAGCCAGAAGGGACTAGCAGTCGAGCAGTACTTC. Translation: CASSQKGLAVEQYF.

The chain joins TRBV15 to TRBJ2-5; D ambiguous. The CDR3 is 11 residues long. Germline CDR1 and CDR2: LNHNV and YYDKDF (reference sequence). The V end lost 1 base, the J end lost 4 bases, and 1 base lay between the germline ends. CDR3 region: CATSRGETQYF. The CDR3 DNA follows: TGTGCCACCAGCAGAGGAGAGACCCAGTACTTC.

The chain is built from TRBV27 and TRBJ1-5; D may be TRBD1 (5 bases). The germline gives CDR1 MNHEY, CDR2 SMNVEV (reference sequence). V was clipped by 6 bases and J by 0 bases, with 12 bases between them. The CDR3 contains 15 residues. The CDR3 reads CASRPDSYSNQPQHF. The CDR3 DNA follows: TGTGCCAGCAGACCCGACAGTTATAGCAATCAGCCCCAGCATTTT.

CDR3 amino acids: CASSKTGREEFPEQFF. The CDR3 nucleotides read TGTGCCAGCAGTAAAACTGGGCGGGAGGAGTTCCCTGAGCAGTTCTTC. The chain is built from TRBV11-3 and TRBJ2-1; TRBD2 matches 8 bases. The V segment lost 6 bases and the J segment 9 bases; nucleotides outside the gene matches: 16. This CDR3 spans 16 amino acids. Germline CDR1 and CDR2: SGHNT and YENEEA.

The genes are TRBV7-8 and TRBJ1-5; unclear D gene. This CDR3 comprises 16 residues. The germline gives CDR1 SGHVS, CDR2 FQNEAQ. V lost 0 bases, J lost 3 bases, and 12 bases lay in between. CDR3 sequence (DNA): TGTGCCAGCAGCTTAGCCGGCACTCTTAACAATCAGCCCCAGCATTTT. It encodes CASSLAGTLNNQPQHF.

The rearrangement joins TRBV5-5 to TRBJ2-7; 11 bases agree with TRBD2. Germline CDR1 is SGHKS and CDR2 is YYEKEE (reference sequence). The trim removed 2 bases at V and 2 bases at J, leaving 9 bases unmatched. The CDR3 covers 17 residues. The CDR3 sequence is CASSFALAGVGTYEQYF. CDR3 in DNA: TGTGCCAGCAGCTTTGCACTAGCGGGAGTAGGGACCTACGAGCAGTACTTC.

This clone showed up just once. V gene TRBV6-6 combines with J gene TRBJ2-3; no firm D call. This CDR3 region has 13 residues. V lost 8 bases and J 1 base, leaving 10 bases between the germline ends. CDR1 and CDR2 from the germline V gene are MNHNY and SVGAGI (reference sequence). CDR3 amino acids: CASLGGRTDTQYF. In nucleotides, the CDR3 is TGTGCCAGCTTGGGTGGGCGCACAGATACGCAGTATTTT.

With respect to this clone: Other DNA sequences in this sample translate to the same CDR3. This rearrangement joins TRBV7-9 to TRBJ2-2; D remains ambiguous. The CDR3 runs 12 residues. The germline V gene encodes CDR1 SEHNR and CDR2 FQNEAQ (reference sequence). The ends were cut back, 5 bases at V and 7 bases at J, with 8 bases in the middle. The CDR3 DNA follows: TGTGCCAGCAGCCCCGGCGGCGGGGAGCTGTTTTTT. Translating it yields CASSPGGGELFF.

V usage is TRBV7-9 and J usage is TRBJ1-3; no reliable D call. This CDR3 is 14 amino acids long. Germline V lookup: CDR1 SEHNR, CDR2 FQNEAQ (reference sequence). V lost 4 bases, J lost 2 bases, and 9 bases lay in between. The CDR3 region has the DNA TGTGCCAGCAGCTACGGGAACCCTGGAAACACCATATATTTT. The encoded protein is CASSYGNPGNTIYF.

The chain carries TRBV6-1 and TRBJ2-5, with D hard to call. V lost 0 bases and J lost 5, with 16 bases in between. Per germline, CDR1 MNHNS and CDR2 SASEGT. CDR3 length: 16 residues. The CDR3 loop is CASSEAVWAVRETQYF. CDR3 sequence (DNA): TGTGCCAGCAGTGAAGCGGTGTGGGCTGTACGCGAGACCCAGTACTTC.

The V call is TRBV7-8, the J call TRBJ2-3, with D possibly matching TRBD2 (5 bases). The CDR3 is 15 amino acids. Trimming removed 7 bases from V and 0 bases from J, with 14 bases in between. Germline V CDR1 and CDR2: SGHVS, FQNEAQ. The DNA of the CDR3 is TGTGCCAGCACGCGGGCCACAACCAGCACAGATACGCAGTATTTT. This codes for CASTRATTSTDTQYF.

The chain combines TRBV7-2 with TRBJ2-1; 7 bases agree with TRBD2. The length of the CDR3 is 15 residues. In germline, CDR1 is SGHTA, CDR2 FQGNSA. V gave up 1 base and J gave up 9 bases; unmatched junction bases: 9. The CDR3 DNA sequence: TGTGCCAGCAGCTTAGTGGCGGACGGGAGGCTTGAGCAGTTCTTC. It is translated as CASSLVADGRLEQFF.